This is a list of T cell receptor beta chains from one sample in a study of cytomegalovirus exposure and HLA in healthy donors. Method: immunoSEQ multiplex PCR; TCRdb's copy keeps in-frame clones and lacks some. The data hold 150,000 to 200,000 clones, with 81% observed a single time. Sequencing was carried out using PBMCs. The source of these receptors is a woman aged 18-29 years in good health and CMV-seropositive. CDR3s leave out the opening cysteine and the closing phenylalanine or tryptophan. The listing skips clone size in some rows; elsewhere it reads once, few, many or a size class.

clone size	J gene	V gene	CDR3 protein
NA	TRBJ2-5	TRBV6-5	ASNAGGHETQY
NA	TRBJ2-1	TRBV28	ASSSSGLENEQF
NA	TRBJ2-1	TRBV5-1	ASRLSGGAYNEQF
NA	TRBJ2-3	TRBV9	ASSVFRDTDTQY
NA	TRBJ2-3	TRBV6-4	ASSDSEGGHGTDTQY
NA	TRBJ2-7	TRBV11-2	ASTSWGLLEQY
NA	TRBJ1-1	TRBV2	ASSGNGLGNWHTEAF
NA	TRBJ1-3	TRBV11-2	ASSLVRAAGNTIY
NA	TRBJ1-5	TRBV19	ASSTQGIRNQPQH
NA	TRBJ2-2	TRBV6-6	ASSYRTIMNTGELF
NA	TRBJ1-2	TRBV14	ASSQVGTGTYGYT
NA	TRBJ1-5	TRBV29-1	SVGRGEGPQH
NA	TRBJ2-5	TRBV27	ASRGSSGGEETQY
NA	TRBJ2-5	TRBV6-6	ASKNRGPETQY
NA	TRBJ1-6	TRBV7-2	ASSLGGGLTSPLH
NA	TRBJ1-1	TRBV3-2	ASELFAF
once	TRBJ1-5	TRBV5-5	ASSFGGSDQPQH